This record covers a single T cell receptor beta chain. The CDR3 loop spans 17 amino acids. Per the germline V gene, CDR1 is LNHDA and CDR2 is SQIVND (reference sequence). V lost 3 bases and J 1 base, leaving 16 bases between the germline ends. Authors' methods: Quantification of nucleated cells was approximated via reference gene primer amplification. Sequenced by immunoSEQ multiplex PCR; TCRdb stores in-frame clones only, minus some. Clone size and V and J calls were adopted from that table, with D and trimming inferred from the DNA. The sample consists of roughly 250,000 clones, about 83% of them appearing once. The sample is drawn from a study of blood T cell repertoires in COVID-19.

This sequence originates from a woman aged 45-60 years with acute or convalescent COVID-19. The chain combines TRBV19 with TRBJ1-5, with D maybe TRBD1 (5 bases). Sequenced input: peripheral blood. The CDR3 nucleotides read TGTGCCAGTAGTATGTTCGGGGGACGTATGAGCAATCAGCCCCAGCATTTT. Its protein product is CASSMFGGRMSNQPQHF.